These T cell receptor beta chains were read from a single sample in a study of T-cell memory formation after mild COVID-19. MiXCR, run by TCRdb on the 5' RACE reads, gives a single entry per CDR3 protein. Here the sample spans around 220,000 distinct CDR3 sequences, about 15% being singletons. What was sequenced was PBMCs or a T cell subset sorted from them (not recorded which). Receptors originate from a man between 18 and 29 years old who had mild COVID-19 (a few samples of this study predate the infection). Cell type and time point are not known. The CDR3 runs from the conserved cysteine through the conserved F or W. Clone sizes are given selectively: once, few, many, or a class where the clone is expanded.

clone size: .; V gene: TRBV12-3/TRBV12-4; J gene: TRBJ2-1; CDR3 protein: CASSLWSSGIYNEQFF
clone size: .; V gene: TRBV20-1; J gene: TRBJ1-2; CDR3 protein: CSARRTVPNYGYTF
clone size: .; V gene: TRBV4-3; J gene: TRBJ2-2; CDR3 protein: CASSQVSGSAGELFF
clone size: .; V gene: TRBV4-2; J gene: TRBJ1-2; CDR3 protein: CASSRVDRNYTF
clone size: few; V gene: TRBV20-1; J gene: TRBJ2-5; CDR3 protein: CSAIRGETQYF
clone size: .; V gene: TRBV20-1; J gene: TRBJ1-4; CDR3 protein: CSARDRRRGEKLFF
clone size: few; V gene: TRBV7-3; J gene: TRBJ2-3; CDR3 protein: CASSSTRATSTDTQYF
clone size: few; V gene: TRBV7-8; J gene: TRBJ1-2; CDR3 protein: CASSHDWAYGYTF
clone size: few; V gene: TRBV6-5; J gene: TRBJ1-2; CDR3 protein: CASSYSSTVAGNYGYTF
clone size: few; V gene: TRBV25-1; J gene: TRBJ1-1; CDR3 protein: CASSEGFGNTEAFF
clone size: few; V gene: TRBV20-1; J gene: TRBJ2-1; CDR3 protein: CSARISGGANEQFF
clone size: .; V gene: TRBV24-1; J gene: TRBJ2-2; CDR3 protein: CATSEPTGDTGELFF
clone size: .; V gene: TRBV24-1; J gene: TRBJ2-1; CDR3 protein: CATSARDSYNEQFF
clone size: .; V gene: TRBV7-2; J gene: TRBJ1-1; CDR3 protein: CASSLVGPEAFF
clone size: few; V gene: TRBV24-1; J gene: TRBJ1-1; CDR3 protein: CATSDSGVANTEAFF
clone size: few; V gene: TRBV4-1; J gene: TRBJ1-5; CDR3 protein: CASSQEAGYLIWPQHF
clone size: .; V gene: TRBV18; J gene: TRBJ2-7; CDR3 protein: CASSPRNGEQYF
clone size: few; V gene: TRBV7-2; J gene: TRBJ2-3; CDR3 protein: CASSRPVTDTQYF
clone size: .; V gene: TRBV7-3; J gene: TRBJ2-5; CDR3 protein: CASGAGDQETQYF
clone size: many; V gene: TRBV7-2; J gene: TRBJ2-3; CDR3 protein: CASSLAVSTDTQYF
clone size: few; V gene: TRBV28; J gene: TRBJ1-5; CDR3 protein: CASRAGGTGQPQHF
clone size: .; V gene: TRBV29-1; J gene: TRBJ2-6; CDR3 protein: CSVLKGTGANVLTF
clone size: .; V gene: TRBV12-3/TRBV12-4; J gene: TRBJ1-1; CDR3 protein: CASSLGMGGERLNTEAFF
clone size: few; V gene: TRBV9; J gene: TRBJ2-3; CDR3 protein: CASSVAPRTADTQYF
clone size: few; V gene: TRBV5-1; J gene: TRBJ1-2; CDR3 protein: CASSRGTAKSNYGYTF
clone size: .; V gene: TRBV6-2/TRBV6-3; J gene: TRBJ2-3; CDR3 protein: CASGYRTSTDTQYF
clone size: .; V gene: TRBV9; J gene: TRBJ1-3; CDR3 protein: CASRGGGESGNTIYF
clone size: .; V gene: TRBV15; J gene: TRBJ2-7; CDR3 protein: CATSREWDRDGEQYF
clone size: .; V gene: TRBV12-3/TRBV12-4; J gene: TRBJ2-1; CDR3 protein: CASSSPGTGGYNEQFF
clone size: .; V gene: TRBV9; J gene: TRBJ2-1; CDR3 protein: CASSATSGVYNEQFF
clone size: .; V gene: TRBV7-9; J gene: TRBJ1-1; CDR3 protein: CASSLQGWNTEAFF
clone size: .; V gene: TRBV7-9; J gene: TRBJ1-1; CDR3 protein: CASRDINEGTEAFF
clone size: .; V gene: TRBV4-1; J gene: TRBJ2-1; CDR3 protein: CASSQGGAGKNEQFF